These T cell receptor beta chains were read from a single sample in a study of control samples from healthy donors and cancer patients. Clones were read by immunoSEQ multiplex PCR, and TCRdb kept only the in-frame ones, dropping some. Among around 81,000 clones listed, roughly 93% were seen once. The sequencing input was blood. The receptors come from a woman between 25 and 40 years old in good health. Both conserved end residues are part of each CDR3. Each record gives: V gene, J gene, CDR3 protein.

V: TRBV29-1
J: TRBJ2-7
CDR3: CSVTGGYEQYF

V: TRBV5-1
J: TRBJ1-4
CDR3: CASRTGTGINEKLFF

V: TRBV5-6
J: TRBJ1-2
CDR3: CASSTNYGYTF

V: TRBV7-8
J: TRBJ1-3
CDR3: CASSPSRTGLSGNTIYF

V: TRBV7-8
J: TRBJ1-1
CDR3: CASSAVPRTVAFF

V: TRBV5-5
J: TRBJ1-2
CDR3: CASSLERDRHYGYTF

V: TRBV7-9
J: TRBJ1-2
CDR3: CASSSTLPSGYTF

V: TRBV5-1
J: TRBJ2-1
CDR3: CASMKRGAGNEQFF

V: TRBV5-1
J: TRBJ1-1
CDR3: CASSQGAQNTEAFF

V: TRBV25-1
J: TRBJ2-5
CDR3: CASSETGPETQYF

V: TRBV2
J: TRBJ2-7
CDR3: CASKQSGLVYEQYF

V: TRBV27
J: TRBJ2-7
CDR3: CASSLSPSGIYEQYF

V: TRBV13
J: TRBJ2-3
CDR3: CASSLLGGGANTQYF

V: TRBV5-6
J: TRBJ1-2
CDR3: CASSLARTGFYGYTF

V: TRBV19
J: TRBJ1-5
CDR3: CASSTRTATISNQPQHF

V: TRBV10-3
J: TRBJ1-2
CDR3: CAISEEVAGAGGYTF

V: TRBV5-1
J: TRBJ2-5
CDR3: CASSYDQETQYF

V: TRBV11-3
J: TRBJ1-3
CDR3: CASTWETPGQGNTIYF

V: TRBV9
J: TRBJ2-7
CDR3: CASSVEAVPSYEQYF

V: TRBV19
J: TRBJ1-4
CDR3: CASSTLDEFGEKLFF

V: TRBV27
J: TRBJ2-7
CDR3: CASSQLAGGPYEQYF

V: TRBV5-4
J: TRBJ2-5
CDR3: CASSLVGPQETQYF

V: TRBV9
J: TRBJ1-6
CDR3: CASSVNRVNSPLHF

V: TRBV7-9
J: TRBJ2-7
CDR3: CASSYPEVQGNEQYF

V: TRBV5-5
J: TRBJ1-5
CDR3: CASSRDRGNNQPQHF

V: TRBV7-6
J: TRBJ2-1
CDR3: CASSARSSGSLYVGEQFF

V: TRBV7-9
J: TRBJ2-1
CDR3: CASSLVEGEQFF

V: TRBV15
J: TRBJ1-4
CDR3: CATSRDRGGGEKLFF

V: TRBV28
J: TRBJ1-3
CDR3: CATRGDTVSGNTIYF

V: TRBV19
J: TRBJ1-5
CDR3: CASSVGGAPNQPQHF

V: TRBV7-2
J: TRBJ2-5
CDR3: CASSLGGLAGQETQYF

V: TRBV4-2
J: TRBJ2-3
CDR3: CASKSMAGETDTQYF

V: TRBV6-5
J: TRBJ1-6
CDR3: CASSYFGQNNSPLHF

V: TRBV28
J: TRBJ1-5
CDR3: CASSFPNQPQHF

V: TRBV7-9
J: TRBJ2-1
CDR3: CASSLGDRVIDEQFF

V: TRBV15
J: TRBJ1-5
CDR3: CATSGKTGEWYSNQPQHF

V: TRBV5-6
J: TRBJ2-7
CDR3: CASSPRPGVTYEQYF

V: TRBV11-2
J: TRBJ2-5
CDR3: CASSLGIGLETQYF

V: TRBV28
J: TRBJ1-6
CDR3: CASRATGVGYSPLHF

V: TRBV18
J: TRBJ2-1
CDR3: CASSPLAGSYNEQFF

V: TRBV30
J: TRBJ2-1
CDR3: CAGEGTSGLYNEQFF

V: TRBV15
J: TRBJ1-6
CDR3: CATSSGTGTGVSPLHF

V: TRBV28
J: TRBJ2-2
CDR3: CASSRWDTGELFF

V: TRBV15
J: TRBJ2-7
CDR3: CATSRDLLTYEQYF

V: TRBV10-3
J: TRBJ1-5
CDR3: CAISESTMLHMPQHF

V: TRBV9
J: TRBJ1-1
CDR3: CASSVSDQMAVEAFF

V: TRBV19
J: TRBJ1-1
CDR3: CASSIDPRPEAFF

V: TRBV7-9
J: TRBJ1-4
CDR3: CASSMRQGGNEKLFF

V: TRBV2
J: TRBJ1-2
CDR3: CASRLPGSYGYTF

V: TRBV19
J: TRBJ2-1
CDR3: CASSIVASGRSEQFF

V: TRBV6-1
J: TRBJ2-1
CDR3: CASSEDRVVDEQFF

V: TRBV9
J: TRBJ1-6
CDR3: CASSVATANSPLHF

V: TRBV9
J: TRBJ2-3
CDR3: CASSVGARVSTDTQYF

V: TRBV2
J: TRBJ2-7
CDR3: CASSRGNYYEQYF

V: TRBV7-9
J: TRBJ2-3
CDR3: CASSLGTTTITDTQYF

V: TRBV3-1/TRBV3-2
J: TRBJ2-3
CDR3: CASSQGLAGGSDTQYF

V: TRBV28
J: TRBJ2-1
CDR3: CASSPGQGNEQFF

V: TRBV12-3/TRBV12-4
J: TRBJ2-1
CDR3: CASTPDKNEQFF

V: TRBV6-1
J: TRBJ2-7
CDR3: CASSESQGGPYEQYF